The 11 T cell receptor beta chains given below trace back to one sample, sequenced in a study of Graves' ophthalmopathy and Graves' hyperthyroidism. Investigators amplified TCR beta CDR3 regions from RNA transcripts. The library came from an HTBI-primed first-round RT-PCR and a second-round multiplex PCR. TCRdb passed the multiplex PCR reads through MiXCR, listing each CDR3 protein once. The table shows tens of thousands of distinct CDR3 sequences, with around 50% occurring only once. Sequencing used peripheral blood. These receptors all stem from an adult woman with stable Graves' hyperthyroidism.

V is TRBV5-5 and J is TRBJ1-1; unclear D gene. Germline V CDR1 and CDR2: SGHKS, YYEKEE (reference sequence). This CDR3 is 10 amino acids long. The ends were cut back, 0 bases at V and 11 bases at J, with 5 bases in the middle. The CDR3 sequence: CASSLGGAFF. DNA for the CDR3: TGTGCCAGCAGCTTGGGAGGGGCTTTCTTT.

CDR3: CASSEQGLAGTKNEQFF. In nucleotides, the CDR3 is TGTGCCAGCAGTGAACAGGGGTTAGCGGGAACGAAAAATGAGCAGTTCTTC. The chain employs TRBV2 and TRBJ2-1, with 8 bases identical to TRBD2. This CDR3 is built from 17 residues. The germline V gene has CDR1 SNHLY and CDR2 FYNNEI. V lost 2 bases, J lost 7 bases, and 13 bases stayed unmatched. Based on the CDR3 plus reference TRBV2 and TRBJ2-1, the full variable domain is EPEVTQTPSHQVTQMGQEVILRCVPISNHLYFYWYRQILGQKVEFLVSFYNNEISEKSEIFDDQFSVERPDGSNFTLKIRSTKLEDSAMYFCASSEQGLAGTKNEQFFGPGTRLTVL.

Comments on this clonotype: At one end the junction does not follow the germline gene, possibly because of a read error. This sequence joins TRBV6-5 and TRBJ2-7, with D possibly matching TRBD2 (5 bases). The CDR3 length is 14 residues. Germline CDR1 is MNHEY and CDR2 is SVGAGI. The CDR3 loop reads CASSYSMDLGELYF. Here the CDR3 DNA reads TGTGCCAGCAGTTACTCGATGGACCTCGGGGAGCTGTACTTC.

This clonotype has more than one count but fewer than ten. The CDR3 bases are TGTGCCAGCAGTGTTGACAGAGGTTCACCCCTCCACTTT. It codes for CASSVDRGSPLHF. This chain connects TRBV2 to TRBJ1-6, with D tentatively TRBD1 (5 bases). V shed 4 bases and J shed 9 bases, with 10 bases lying between them. Germline loops: CDR1 SNHLY, CDR2 FYNNEI. The CDR3 has 13 amino acids.

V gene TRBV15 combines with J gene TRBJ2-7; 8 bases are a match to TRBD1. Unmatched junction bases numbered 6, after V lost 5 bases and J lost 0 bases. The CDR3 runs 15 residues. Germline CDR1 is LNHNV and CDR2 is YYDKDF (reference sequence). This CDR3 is CATSASGQDSYEQYF. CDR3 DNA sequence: TGTGCCACCAGCGCATCGGGACAGGACTCCTACGAGCAGTACTTC. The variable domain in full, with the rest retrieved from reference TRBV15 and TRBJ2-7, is DAMVIQNPRYQVTQFGKPVTLSCSQTLNHNVMYWYQQKSSQAPKLLFHYYDKDFNNEADTPDNFQSRRPNTSFCFLDIRSPGLGDTAMYLCATSASGQDSYEQYFGPGTRLTVT.

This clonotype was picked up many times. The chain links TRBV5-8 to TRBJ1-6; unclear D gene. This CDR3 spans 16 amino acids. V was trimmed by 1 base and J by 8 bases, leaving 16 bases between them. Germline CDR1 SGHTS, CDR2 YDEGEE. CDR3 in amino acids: CASSLLLMDCHSPLHF. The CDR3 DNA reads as TGTGCCAGCAGCTTGTTATTAATGGACTGCCATTCACCCCTCCACTTT.

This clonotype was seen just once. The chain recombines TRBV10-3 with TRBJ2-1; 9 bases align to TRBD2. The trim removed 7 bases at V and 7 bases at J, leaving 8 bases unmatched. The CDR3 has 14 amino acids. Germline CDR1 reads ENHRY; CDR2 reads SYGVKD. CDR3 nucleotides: TGTGCCATCAAGGGGCGGGAGGGCGTTAATGAGCAGTTCTTC. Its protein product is CAIKGREGVNEQFF.

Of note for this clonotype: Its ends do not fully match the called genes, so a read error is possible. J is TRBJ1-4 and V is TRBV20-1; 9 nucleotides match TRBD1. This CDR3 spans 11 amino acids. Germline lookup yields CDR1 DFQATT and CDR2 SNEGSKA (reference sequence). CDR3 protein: CSARPRTGEDF. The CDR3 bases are TGCAGTGCTAGACCCCGGACAGGGGAGGATTTT.

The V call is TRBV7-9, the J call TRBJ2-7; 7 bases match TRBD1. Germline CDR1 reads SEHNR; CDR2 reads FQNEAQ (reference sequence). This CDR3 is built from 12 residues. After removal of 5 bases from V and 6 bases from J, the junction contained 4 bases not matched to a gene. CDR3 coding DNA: TGTGCCAGCAGCCTACCAGGGGGCGAGCAGTACTTC. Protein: CASSLPGGEQYF.

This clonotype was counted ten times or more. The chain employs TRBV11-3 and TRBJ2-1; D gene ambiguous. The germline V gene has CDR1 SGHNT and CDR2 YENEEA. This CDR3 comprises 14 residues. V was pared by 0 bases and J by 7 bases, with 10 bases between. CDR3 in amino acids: CASSLEYNNNEQFF. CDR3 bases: TGTGCCAGCAGCTTAGAGTACAATAATAATGAGCAGTTCTTC.

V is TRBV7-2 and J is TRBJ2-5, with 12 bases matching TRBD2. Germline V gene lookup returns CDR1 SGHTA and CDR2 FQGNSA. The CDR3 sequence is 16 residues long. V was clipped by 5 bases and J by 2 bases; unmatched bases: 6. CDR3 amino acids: CASSPGGLAGQETQYF. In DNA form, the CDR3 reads TGTGCCAGCAGCCCCGGAGGACTAGCGGGACAAGAGACCCAGTACTTC.